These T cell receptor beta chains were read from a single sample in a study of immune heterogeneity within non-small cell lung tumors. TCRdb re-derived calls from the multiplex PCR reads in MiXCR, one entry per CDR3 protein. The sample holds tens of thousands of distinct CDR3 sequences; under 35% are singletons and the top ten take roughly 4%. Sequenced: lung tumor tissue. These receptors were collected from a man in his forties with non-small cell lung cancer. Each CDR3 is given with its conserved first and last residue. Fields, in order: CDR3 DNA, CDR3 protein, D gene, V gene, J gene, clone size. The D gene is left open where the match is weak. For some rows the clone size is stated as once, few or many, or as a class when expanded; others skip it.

TGTGCCAGCAGTTTGGCCAGAACCACCGGGGAGCTGTTTTTT	CASSLARTTGELFF	.	TRBV12-3/TRBV12-4	TRBJ2-2	.
TGTGCCAGCAGTTACTCTAGGGATGAGCAGTTCTTC	CASSYSRDEQFF	.	TRBV6-2/TRBV6-3	TRBJ2-1	many
TGTGCCAGCACCAGAACCATTGGGGCGCTAGCAGACACCGGGGAGCTGTTTTTT	CASTRTIGALADTGELFF	.	TRBV11-3	TRBJ2-2	many
TGTGCCAGCAGTTACTCGATAGGGGGAAGTAGCCAGCCCCAGCATTTT	CASSYSIGGSSQPQHF	.	TRBV6-5	TRBJ1-5	.
TGCGCCAGCAGCTTGGAATTGGGACAGGGTCAAAACATTCAGTACTTC	CASSLELGQGQNIQYF	TRBD1	TRBV5-1	TRBJ2-4	few
TGTGCCAGCAGCGGGGGAGCTGGCTACACCTTC	CASSGGAGYTF	.	TRBV3-1	TRBJ1-2	.
TGCAGTGCTCGGTGGAGGGGAAGGGGCCAAGAGACCCAGTACTTC	CSARWRGRGQETQYF	.	TRBV20-1	TRBJ2-5	few
TGCGCCAGCAGCTTGGCCCAACAGGGGGTGGTCACTGAAGCTTTCTTT	CASSLAQQGVVTEAFF	TRBD1	TRBV5-1	TRBJ1-1	few
TGTGCCAGCAGTTTCGGAGGGGGGAACTATGGCTACACCTTC	CASSFGGGNYGYTF	.	TRBV28	TRBJ1-2	medium-sized
TGTGCCAGCAGCTTGGGCCAGGGCGGCTATGGCTACACCTTC	CASSLGQGGYGYTF	.	TRBV5-4	TRBJ1-2	.
TGTGCCAGCAGCTGGGGACTAGCGGGAGAGGCCGGGGAGCTGTTTTTT	CASSWGLAGEAGELFF	TRBD2	TRBV11-2	TRBJ2-2	medium-sized
TGTGCCATCCCCTCGTACCCCAGCGGCAATGAGCAGTTCTTC	CAIPSYPSGNEQFF	.	TRBV6-4	TRBJ2-1	many
TGCGCCAGCAGCCAAGATTGGGCTAGCGGGAGCAATGAGCAGTTCTTC	CASSQDWASGSNEQFF	TRBD2	TRBV4-3	TRBJ2-1	.
TGTGCCAGCAGGGGTGGACAGCTGAACACTGAAGCTTTCTTT	CASRGGQLNTEAFF	.	TRBV7-9	TRBJ1-1	many
TGTGCCAGCAGTCCCCGACAGGGGGCCTACAATGAGCAGTTCTTC	CASSPRQGAYNEQFF	TRBD1	TRBV12-3/TRBV12-4	TRBJ2-1	many
TGCAGTGCAAGAGTTGAGGGGGGACACAACATATATTTT	CSARVEGGHNIYF	.	TRBV20-1	TRBJ1-3	.
TGTGCCAGCAGCTTGGTTGGGGTGGGGACAGATACGCAGTATTTT	CASSLVGVGTDTQYF	.	TRBV5-6	TRBJ2-3	many
TGTGCCAGCACCGACCAAGGGGGAGTCGGTGGCTACACCTTC	CASTDQGGVGGYTF	.	TRBV7-9	TRBJ1-2	few
TGTGCCAGTAGTACCCTGGGGGAGGGCCCCCACACCGGGGAGCTGTTTTTT	CASSTLGEGPHTGELFF	TRBD2	TRBV19	TRBJ2-2	.
TGCGCCAGCAGCTTGGAGGGGGGCCGGAGGGCCAAAAACATTCAGTACTTC	CASSLEGGRRAKNIQYF	.	TRBV5-1	TRBJ2-4	many
TGTGCCAGCAGCGAAGCGGGACAGGCCATGTATGGCTACACCTTC	CASSEAGQAMYGYTF	TRBD1	TRBV6-1	TRBJ1-2	medium-sized
TGTGCCAGCATGGGAGGGGGCACATATACGCAGTATTTT	CASMGGGTYTQYF	.	TRBV2	TRBJ2-3	few
TGCAGTGCTAGAGATGTAGGGCTCGGCACCGGGGAGCTGTTTTTT	CSARDVGLGTGELFF	.	TRBV20-1	TRBJ2-2	.
TGCAGTGTCAGCCAGGGCGGCACTGAAGCTTTCTTT	CSVSQGGTEAFF	.	TRBV20-1	TRBJ1-1	many
TGCAGTGCTAGTCACATTGGGGTAGCCTACGATCAGTACTTC	CSASHIGVAYDQYF	.	TRBV20-1	TRBJ2-7	once
TGTGCCAGCAGAGACAGGGTGGGCACCGGGGAGCTGTTTTTT	CASRDRVGTGELFF	TRBD1	TRBV2	TRBJ2-2	few
TGTGCCACCGGGGACAGTAACTCCCAAGAGACCCAGTACTTC	CATGDSNSQETQYF	TRBD1	TRBV24-1	TRBJ2-5	.
TGTGCCAGCAGTTTAGCGATCCGGGGCGAGCAGTACTTC	CASSLAIRGEQYF	.	TRBV12-3/TRBV12-4	TRBJ2-7	many
TGTGCCAGCAGCGCCCGGACTAGCGGGAGCGACATTCAGTACTTC	CASSARTSGSDIQYF	TRBD2	TRBV11-3	TRBJ2-4	few
TGTGCCAGCAGCGTAGGCAGGACAGGGGGCAACGAGCAGTACTTC	CASSVGRTGGNEQYF	TRBD1	TRBV9	TRBJ2-7	few
TGTGCCAGCAGTTACGGAGGGACTAGCGTCCACAATGAGCAGTTCTTC	CASSYGGTSVHNEQFF	TRBD2	TRBV6-2/TRBV6-3	TRBJ2-1	few
TGTGCCAGCAGACCTTATAGCAATCAGCCCCAGCATTTT	CASRPYSNQPQHF	.	TRBV6-1	TRBJ1-5	many
TGTGCCAGCAGCAATGGAGCGTTCTACTACAATGAGCAGTTCTTC	CASSNGAFYYNEQFF	.	TRBV6-1	TRBJ2-1	many
TGTGCCAGCAGTGACCAGGTAGAGCAGTACTTC	CASSDQVEQYF	.	TRBV2	TRBJ2-7	many
TGTGCCAACAGCCTCTCCCCAGCGGGAGAATACAATGAGCAGTTCTTC	CANSLSPAGEYNEQFF	TRBD2	TRBV7-3	TRBJ2-1	.
TGTGCCAGCAGAGGACTAGCGGGAGTCAAGGGTACGCAGTATTTT	CASRGLAGVKGTQYF	TRBD2	TRBV12-3/TRBV12-4	TRBJ2-3	many
TGTGCCAGCAGCGTAGGGGACATTCTTGGTGAGCAGTACTTC	CASSVGDILGEQYF	.	TRBV9	TRBJ2-7	many
TGTGCCAGCAGCTTGGGCAGGGAAGGGGCCTACGAGCAGTACTTC	CASSLGREGAYEQYF	.	TRBV5-4	TRBJ2-7	few
TGTGCCAGCAGCCCCGAAAACCGGGACGCCCTATTCACCGGGGAGCTGTTTTTT	CASSPENRDALFTGELFF	.	TRBV5-4	TRBJ2-2	.
TGTGCCAGGTTGACAGGTCAGGAGACCCAGTACTTC	CARLTGQETQYF	.	TRBV25-1	TRBJ2-5	.
TGCAGTGCTAGAGTTCGCGGGATGGCCGGGGAGCTGTTTTTT	CSARVRGMAGELFF	.	TRBV20-1	TRBJ2-2	medium-sized
TGTGCCAGCAGAGACAGGGTGGGCACCGGGGAGCTGGTTTTT	CASRDRVGTGELVF	TRBD1	TRBV2	TRBJ2-2	.
TGTGCCAGCAGCCTACGACAGGGGGATTTCTACGAGCAGTACTTC	CASSLRQGDFYEQYF	TRBD1	TRBV11-2	TRBJ2-7	few